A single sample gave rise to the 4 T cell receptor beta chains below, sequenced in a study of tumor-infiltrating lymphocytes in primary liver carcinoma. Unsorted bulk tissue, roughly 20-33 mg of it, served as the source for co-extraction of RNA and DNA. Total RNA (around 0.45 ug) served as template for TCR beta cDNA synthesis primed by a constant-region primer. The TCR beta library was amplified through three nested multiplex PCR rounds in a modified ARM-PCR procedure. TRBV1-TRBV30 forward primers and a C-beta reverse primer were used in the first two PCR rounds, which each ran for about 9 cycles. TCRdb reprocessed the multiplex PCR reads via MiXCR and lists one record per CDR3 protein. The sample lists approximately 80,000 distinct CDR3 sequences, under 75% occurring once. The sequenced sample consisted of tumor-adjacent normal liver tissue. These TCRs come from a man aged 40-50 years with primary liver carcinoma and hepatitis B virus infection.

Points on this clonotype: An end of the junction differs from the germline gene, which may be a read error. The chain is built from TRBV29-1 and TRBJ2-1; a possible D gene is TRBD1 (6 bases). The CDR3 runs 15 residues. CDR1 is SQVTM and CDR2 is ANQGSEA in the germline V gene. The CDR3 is CNVEAGRGLANEQFF. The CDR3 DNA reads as TGCAACGTTGAAGCTGGCAGGGGCTTGGCCAATGAGCAGTTCTTC.

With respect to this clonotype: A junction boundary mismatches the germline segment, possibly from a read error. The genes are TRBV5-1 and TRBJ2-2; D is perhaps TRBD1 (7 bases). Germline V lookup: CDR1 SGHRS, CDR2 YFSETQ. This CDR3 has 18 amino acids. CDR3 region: CASSLGGDSRVNTGDLFF. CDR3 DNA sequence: TGCGCCAGCAGCTTGGGCGGGGACAGCCGGGTAAACACCGGGGATCTGTTTTTT.

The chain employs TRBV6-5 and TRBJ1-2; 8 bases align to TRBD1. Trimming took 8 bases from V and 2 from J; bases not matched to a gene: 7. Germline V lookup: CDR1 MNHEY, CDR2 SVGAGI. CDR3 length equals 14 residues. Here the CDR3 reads CASCPTGANYGYTF. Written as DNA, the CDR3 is TGTGCCAGCTGTCCGACAGGGGCCAACTATGGCTACACCTTC.

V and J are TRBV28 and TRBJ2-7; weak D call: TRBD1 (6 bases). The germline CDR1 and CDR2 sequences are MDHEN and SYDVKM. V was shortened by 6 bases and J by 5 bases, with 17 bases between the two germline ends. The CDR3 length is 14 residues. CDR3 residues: CASSSYTGCHEQYF. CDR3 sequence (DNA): TGTGCCAGCAGCTCTTACACAGGGTGCCACGAGCAGTACTTC.